These 2 T cell receptor beta chains were sequenced from one sample in a study of T-cell reconstitution after alpha-beta-depleted transplantation in children. TCRbeta library preparation incorporated unique molecular identifiers. Using its own MiXCR run on the PCR reads, TCRdb lists one record per CDR3 protein. The profile covers hundreds of thousands of distinct CDR3 sequences, with 15% to 20% appearing a single time and roughly 27% taken by the ten largest. The input for sequencing was PBMCs, mostly from graft donor cells, taken 360 days after TCRalphabeta/CD19-depleted stem cell transplant. Every receptor here comes from a boy in the first two years of life who had a stem cell transplant for Wiskott-Aldrich syndrome, so the T cells may come from the graft donor.

This clonotype has a handful of counts. This chain joins TRBV12-3 or TRBV12-4 and TRBJ2-5; D gene uncertain. The V end lost 5 bases, the J end lost 1 base, and 11 bases lay between the germline ends. This CDR3 has 14 amino acids. The CDR3 reads CASSHLRLQETQYF. Here the CDR3 DNA reads TGTGCCAGCAGTCACTTACGACTCCAAGAGACCCAGTACTTC.

V and J are TRBV11-2 and TRBJ2-1; 7 bases are a match to TRBD2. The CDR3 consists of 14 residues. V shed 5 bases, J shed 5 bases, and the junction held 6 bases outside the gene matches. Germline CDR1 reads SGHAT; CDR2 reads FQNNGV. The CDR3 DNA sequence: TGTGCCAGCAGCGCCGTGCGGGGGAACAATGAGCAGTTCTTC. This translates into CASSAVRGNNEQFF.